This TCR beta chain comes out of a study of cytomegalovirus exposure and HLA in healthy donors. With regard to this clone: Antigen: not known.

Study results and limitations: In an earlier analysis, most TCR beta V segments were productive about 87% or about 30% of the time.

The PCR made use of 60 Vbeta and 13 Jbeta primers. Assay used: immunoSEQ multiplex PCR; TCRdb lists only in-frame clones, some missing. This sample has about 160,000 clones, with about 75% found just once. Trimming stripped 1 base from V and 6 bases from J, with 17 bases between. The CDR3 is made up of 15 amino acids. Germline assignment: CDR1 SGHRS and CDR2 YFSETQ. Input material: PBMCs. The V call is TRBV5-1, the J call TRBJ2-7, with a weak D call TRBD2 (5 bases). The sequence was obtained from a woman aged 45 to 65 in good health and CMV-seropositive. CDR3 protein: CASSLKGGSVGEQYF. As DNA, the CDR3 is TGCGCCAGCAGCTTGAAGGGCGGGTCCGTTGGCGAGCAGTACTTC.